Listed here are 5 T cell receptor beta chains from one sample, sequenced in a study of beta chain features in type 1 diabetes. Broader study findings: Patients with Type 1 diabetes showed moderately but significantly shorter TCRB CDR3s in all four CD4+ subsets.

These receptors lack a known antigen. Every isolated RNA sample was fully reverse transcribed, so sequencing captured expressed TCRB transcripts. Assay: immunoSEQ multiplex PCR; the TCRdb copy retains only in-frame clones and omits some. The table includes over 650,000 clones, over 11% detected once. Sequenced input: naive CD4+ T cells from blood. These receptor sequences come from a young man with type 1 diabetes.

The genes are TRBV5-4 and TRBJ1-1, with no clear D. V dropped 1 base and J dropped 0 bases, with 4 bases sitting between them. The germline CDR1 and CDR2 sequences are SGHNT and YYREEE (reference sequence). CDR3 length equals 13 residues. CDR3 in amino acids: CASSLPLNTEAFF. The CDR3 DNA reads TGTGCCAGCAGCTTGCCCTTGAACACTGAAGCTTTCTTT.

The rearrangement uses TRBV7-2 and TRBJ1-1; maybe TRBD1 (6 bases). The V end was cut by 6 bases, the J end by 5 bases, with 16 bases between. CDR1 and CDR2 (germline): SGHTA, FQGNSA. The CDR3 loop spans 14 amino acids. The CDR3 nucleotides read TGTGCCAGCAGTCCTGACAGGCGGCGGACTGAAGCTTTCTTT. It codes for CASSPDRRRTEAFF.

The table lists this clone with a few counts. DNA of the CDR3: TGCAGCACCGGGACTAGCGGCATTCAGTACTTC. It encodes CSTGTSGIQYF. This chain connects TRBV29-1 to TRBJ2-4; TRBD2 matches at 11 bases. Germline trimming cut 8 bases from V and 9 bases from J; bases unmatched to any gene: 3. The length of the CDR3 is 11 residues. The V gene's germline CDR1 is SQVTM and CDR2 ANQGSEA.

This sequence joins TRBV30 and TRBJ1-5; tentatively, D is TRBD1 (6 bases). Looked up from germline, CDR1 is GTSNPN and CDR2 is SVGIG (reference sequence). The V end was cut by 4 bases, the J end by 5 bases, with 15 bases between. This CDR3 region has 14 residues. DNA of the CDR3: TGTGCCTGGACAGGGGTAAAAGTACATCAGCCCCAGCATTTT. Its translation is CAWTGVKVHQPQHF.

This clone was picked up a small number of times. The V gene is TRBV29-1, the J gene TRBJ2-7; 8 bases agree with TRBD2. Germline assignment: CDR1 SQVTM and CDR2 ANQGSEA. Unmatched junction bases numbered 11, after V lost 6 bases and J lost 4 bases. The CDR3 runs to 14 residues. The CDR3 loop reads CSVLAQRETYEQYF. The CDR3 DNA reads TGCAGCGTCCTTGCCCAGCGGGAGACTTACGAGCAGTACTTC.